This TCR beta chain was documented in a study of cytomegalovirus exposure and HLA in healthy donors. Concerning this clone: What it recognizes is unknown.

General study findings and limits: The presence/absence work took it that sequencing depth was about the same across donors. 87-base-pair reads could not separate some V segments, including TRBV6-2 and TRBV6-3. With DRB1 most and HLA-C fewest, TCR association rates differed between HLA loci in a later analysis. Among TCR sequences, most were rare, though some public TCRs appeared in many donors.

Trimming took 6 bases from V and 6 from J; bases not matched to a gene: 6. The CDR3 covers 15 residues. The PCR contained 60 Vbeta and 13 Jbeta primers. Produced via immunoSEQ multiplex PCR; TCRdb's table is partial and in-frame only. The sample carries 250,000 to 350,000 clones, around 86% recorded once. This chain joins TRBV6-7 and TRBJ2-1; 12 bases align to TRBD2. TRBV6-7 belongs to the ORF category, with a function that is uncertain. The receptor comes from a man aged 35-49 years in good health and CMV-seropositive. The sample was PBMCs. CDR3 loop: CASSLGLAGSNEQFF. The CDR3 nucleotides are TGTGCCAGCAGCCTGGGACTAGCGGGCTCCAATGAGCAGTTCTTC.